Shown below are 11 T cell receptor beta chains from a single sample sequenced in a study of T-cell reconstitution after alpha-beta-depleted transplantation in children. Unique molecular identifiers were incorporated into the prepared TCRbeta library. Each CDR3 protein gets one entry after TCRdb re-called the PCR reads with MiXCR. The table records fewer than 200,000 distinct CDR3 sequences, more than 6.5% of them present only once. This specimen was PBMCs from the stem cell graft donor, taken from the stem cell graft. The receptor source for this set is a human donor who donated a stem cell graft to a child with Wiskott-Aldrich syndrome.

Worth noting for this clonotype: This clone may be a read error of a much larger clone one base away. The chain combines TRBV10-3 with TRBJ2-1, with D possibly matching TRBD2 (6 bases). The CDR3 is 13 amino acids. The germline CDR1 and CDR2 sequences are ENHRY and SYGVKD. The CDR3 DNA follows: TGTGCCATCAGTGGTGAAGGAGGGAATGAGCGGTTCTTC. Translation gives CAISGEGGNERFF.

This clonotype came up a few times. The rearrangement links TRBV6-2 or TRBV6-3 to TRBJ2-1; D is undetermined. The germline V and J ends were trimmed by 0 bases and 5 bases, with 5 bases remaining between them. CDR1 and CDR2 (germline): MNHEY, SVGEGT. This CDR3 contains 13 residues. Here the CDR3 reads CASSYSPNNEQFF. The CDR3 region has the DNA TGTGCCAGCAGTTACTCCCCGAACAATGAGCAGTTCTTC.

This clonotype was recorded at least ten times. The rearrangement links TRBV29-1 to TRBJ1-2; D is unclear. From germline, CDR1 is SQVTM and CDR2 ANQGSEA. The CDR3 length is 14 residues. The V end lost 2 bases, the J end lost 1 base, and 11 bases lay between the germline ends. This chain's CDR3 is CSVEPGNNNYGYTF. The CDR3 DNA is TGCAGCGTTGAACCTGGCAATAATAACTATGGCTACACCTTC.

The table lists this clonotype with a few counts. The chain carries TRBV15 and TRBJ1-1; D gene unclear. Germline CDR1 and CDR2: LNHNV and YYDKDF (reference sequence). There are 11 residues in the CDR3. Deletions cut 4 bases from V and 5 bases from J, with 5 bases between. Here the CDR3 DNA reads TGTGCCACCAGCAAAAATACTGAAGCTTTCTTT. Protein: CATSKNTEAFF.

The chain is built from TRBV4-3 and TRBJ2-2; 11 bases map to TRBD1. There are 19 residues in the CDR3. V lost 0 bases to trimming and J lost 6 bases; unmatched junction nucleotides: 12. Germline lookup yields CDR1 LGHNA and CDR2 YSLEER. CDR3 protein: CASSQDGQGAGSLSGELFF. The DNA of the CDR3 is TGCGCCAGCAGCCAAGATGGACAGGGGGCCGGCAGCTTGTCCGGGGAGCTGTTTTTT.

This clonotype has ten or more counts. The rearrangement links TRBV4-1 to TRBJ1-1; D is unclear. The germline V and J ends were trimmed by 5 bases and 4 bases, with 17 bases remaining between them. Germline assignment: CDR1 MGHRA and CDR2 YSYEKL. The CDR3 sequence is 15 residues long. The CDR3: CASSDAVEESTEAFF. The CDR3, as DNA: TGCGCCAGCAGCGACGCCGTAGAGGAGTCCACTGAAGCTTTCTTT.

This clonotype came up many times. The CDR3 nucleotides are TGTGCCATCAGGACGACAGGGCGCTATGGCTACACCTTC. Its protein is CAIRTTGRYGYTF. The chain uses TRBV10-3 and TRBJ1-2, with 7 bases identical to TRBD1. Germline trimming cut 6 bases from V and 4 bases from J; bases unmatched to any gene: 5. Germline V gene lookup returns CDR1 ENHRY and CDR2 SYGVKD. CDR3 length equals 13 residues.

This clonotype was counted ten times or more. CDR3 sequence reads: CASSTEHQPQHF. The CDR3 DNA follows: TGTGCCAGCAGCACAGAGCATCAGCCCCAGCATTTT. The J gene is TRBJ1-5, the V gene TRBV12-3 or TRBV12-4; D not certain. The germline V and J ends were trimmed by 6 bases and 5 bases, with 8 bases remaining between them. The length of the CDR3 is 12 residues.

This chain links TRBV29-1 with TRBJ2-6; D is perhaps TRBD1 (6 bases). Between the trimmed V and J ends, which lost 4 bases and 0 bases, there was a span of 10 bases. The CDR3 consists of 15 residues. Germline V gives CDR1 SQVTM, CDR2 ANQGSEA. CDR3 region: CSVGTVNSGANVLTF. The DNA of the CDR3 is TGCAGCGTTGGGACAGTAAACTCTGGGGCCAACGTCCTGACTTTC.

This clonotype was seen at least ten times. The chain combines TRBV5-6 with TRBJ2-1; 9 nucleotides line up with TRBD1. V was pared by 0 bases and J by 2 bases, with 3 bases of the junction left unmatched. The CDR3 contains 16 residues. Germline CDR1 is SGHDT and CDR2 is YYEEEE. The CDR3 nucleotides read TGTGCCAGCAGCTTGGAGGGACAGGGAACCTACAATGAGCAGTTCTTC. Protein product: CASSLEGQGTYNEQFF.

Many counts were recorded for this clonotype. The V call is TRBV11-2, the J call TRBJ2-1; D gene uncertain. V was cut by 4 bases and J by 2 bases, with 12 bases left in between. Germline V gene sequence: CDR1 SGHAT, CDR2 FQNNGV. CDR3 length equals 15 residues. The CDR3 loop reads CASSSLPAAYNEQFF. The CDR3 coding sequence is TGTGCCAGCAGCTCCCTACCTGCGGCCTACAATGAGCAGTTCTTC.